This entry lists 4 T cell receptor beta chains sequenced from one sample in a study of early T cells in non-severe SARS-CoV-2 infection. Each CDR3 protein gets one entry after TCRdb re-called the 5' RACE reads with MiXCR. The sample includes over 60,000 distinct CDR3 sequences, roughly 9.4% of them seen just once. What was sequenced was whole blood. The origin of the receptors is an adult who was a healthcare worker with PCR-confirmed SARS-CoV-2 infection or an uninfected control (not recorded which).

This clonotype appeared a few times. The V and J genes are TRBV6-1 and TRBJ2-1, with 7 bases identical to TRBD1. Germline CDR1 is MNHNS and CDR2 is SASEGT. The CDR3 loop spans 17 amino acids. The ends lost 2 bases at V and 0 bases at J; junction bases unmatched: 7. The CDR3 coding sequence is TGTGCCAGCAGTGAATCTCCTCCAGGGGGCTCCTACAATGAGCAGTTCTTC. Translating gives CASSESPPGGSYNEQFF.

The chain carries TRBV5-1 and TRBJ1-2; 9 bases match TRBD1. The V and J ends lost 4 bases and 8 bases, in that order; junction bases with no gene match: 9. CDR3 length: 14 amino acids. Germline values: CDR1 SGHRS, CDR2 YFSETQ. For the CDR3, the DNA is TGCGCCAGCAGCCGGCTGACAGGGGGTCACGGCTACACCTTC. Its protein product is CASSRLTGGHGYTF. Supplemented by reference TRBV5-1 and TRBJ1-2, the full variable domain reads KAGVTQTPRYLIKTRGQQVTLSCSPISGHRSVSWYQQTPGQGLQFLFEYFSETQRNKGNFPGRFSGRQFSNSRSEMNVSTLELGDSALYLCASSRLTGGHGYTFGSGTRLTVV.

About this clonotype: Because the CDR3 is missing its conserved closing phenylalanine or tryptophan, this is likely a read error. The chain carries TRBV10-2 and TRBJ1-2, with a tentative D call TRBD1 (5 bases). Looked up from germline, CDR1 is WSHSY and CDR2 is SAAADI. The CDR3 has 13 residues. The V gene lost 3 bases and the J gene lost 7 bases, with 12 bases spanning the gap. The CDR3 sequence is CASSERGGGGYTL. The CDR3 DNA sequence: TGCGCCAGCAGTGAACGGGGCGGGGGTGGCTACACCCTC.

The sample holds a few counts of this clonotype. One junction end does not reproduce the germline sequence, and a read error may be involved. The chain uses TRBV5-1 and TRBJ2-5; D is possibly TRBD1 (5 bases). The CDR3 sequence is 12 residues long. Germline assignment: CDR1 SGHRS and CDR2 YFSETQ. The DNA of the CDR3 is TGCGCCAGCAGCTTGGAGGGGTACGACCCGAACTTC. It yields the protein CASSLEGYDPNF. The full variable domain, its missing parts supplied by reference TRBV5-1 and TRBJ2-5, is KAGVTQTPRYLIKTRGQQVTLSCSPISGHRSVSWYQQTPGQGLQFLFEYFSETQRNKGNFPGRFSGRQFSNSRSEMNVSTLELGDSALYLCASSLEGYDPNFGPGTRLLVL.